The text below deals with one T cell receptor beta chain. Authors' data handling: Amplifying reference gene primers gave estimates of nucleated cell counts. Sequencing used immunoSEQ multiplex PCR; TCRdb keeps in-frame clones, though not all of them. V and J calls and clone size come straight from that table; D and trimming were deduced from the DNA. The table includes 200,000 to 300,000 clones, 70% to 90% detected once. The data originate from a study of blood T cell repertoires in COVID-19. Study in general: From the United States, Italy and Spain came samples of acute and convalescent COVID-19.

The CDR3 length is 14 residues. The V and J ends lost 7 bases and 7 bases respectively, with 14 bases between them. CDR1 and CDR2 from the germline V gene are MNHEY and SVGAGI. The sequenced sample was PBMCs or T cells enriched from blood (not recorded which). The receptor was derived from a woman aged 40-49 years with acute COVID-19. The rearrangement uses TRBV6-5 and TRBJ1-6; a possible D gene is TRBD1 (6 bases). The CDR3 loop reads CASTQTRGNSPLHF. In nucleotides, the CDR3 is TGTGCCAGCACACAGACGAGGGGGAATTCACCCCTCCACTTT.